This T cell receptor beta chain was sequenced in a study of blood T cell repertoires in COVID-19. Per the germline V gene, CDR1 is SEHNR and CDR2 is FQNEAQ (reference sequence). Trimming shortened V by 1 base and J by 5 bases, and 16 bases separated the two germline ends. This CDR3 is 16 amino acids long. This clone was seen only a few times. Sequenced by immunoSEQ multiplex PCR; TCRdb stores in-frame clones only, minus some. The sample carries roughly 89,000 clones, about 80% recorded once. Sequenced input: peripheral blood. The J gene is TRBJ2-3, the V gene TRBV7-9; D is perhaps TRBD1 (6 bases). This TCR derives from a woman aged 70-85 years with acute or convalescent COVID-19. Here the CDR3 reads CASSLVGQRYVDTQYF. The CDR3 DNA reads as TGTGCCAGCAGCTTAGTTGGACAGCGGTATGTAGATACGCAGTATTTT.